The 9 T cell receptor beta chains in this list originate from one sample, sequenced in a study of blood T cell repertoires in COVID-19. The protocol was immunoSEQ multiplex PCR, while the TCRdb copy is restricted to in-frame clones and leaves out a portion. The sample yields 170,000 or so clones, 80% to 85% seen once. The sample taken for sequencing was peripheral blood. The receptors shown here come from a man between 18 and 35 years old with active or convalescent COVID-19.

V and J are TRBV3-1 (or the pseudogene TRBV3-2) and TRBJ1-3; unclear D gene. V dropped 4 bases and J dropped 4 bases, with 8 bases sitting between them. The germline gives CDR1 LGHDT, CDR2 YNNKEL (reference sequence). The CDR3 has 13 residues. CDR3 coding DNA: TGTGCCAGCAGCCGGGGAGGGGGAAACACCATATATTTT. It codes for CASSRGGGNTIYF.

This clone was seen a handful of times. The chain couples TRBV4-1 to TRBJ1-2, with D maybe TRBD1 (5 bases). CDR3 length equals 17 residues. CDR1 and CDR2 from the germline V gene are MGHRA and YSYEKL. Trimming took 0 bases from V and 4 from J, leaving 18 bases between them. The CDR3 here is CASSQEARGARGYGYTF. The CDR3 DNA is TGCGCCAGCAGCCAAGAGGCTCGCGGGGCGCGTGGCTATGGCTACACCTTC.

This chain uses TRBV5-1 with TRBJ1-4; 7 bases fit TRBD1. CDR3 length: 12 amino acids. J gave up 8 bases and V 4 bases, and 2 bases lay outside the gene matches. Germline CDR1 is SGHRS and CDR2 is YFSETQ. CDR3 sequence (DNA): TGCGCCAGCAGCCCCAGGGGGGAAAAACTGTTTTTT. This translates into CASSPRGEKLFF.

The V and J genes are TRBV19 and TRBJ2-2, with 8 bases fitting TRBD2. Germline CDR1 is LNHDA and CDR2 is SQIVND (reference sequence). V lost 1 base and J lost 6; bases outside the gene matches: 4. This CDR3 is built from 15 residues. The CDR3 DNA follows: TGTGCCAGTAGTATAGCGGGAGGGATGGCCGGGGAGCTGTTTTTT. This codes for CASSIAGGMAGELFF.

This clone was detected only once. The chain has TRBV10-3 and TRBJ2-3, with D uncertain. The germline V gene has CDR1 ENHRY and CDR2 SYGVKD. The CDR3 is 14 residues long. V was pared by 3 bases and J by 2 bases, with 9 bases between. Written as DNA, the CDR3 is TGTGCCATCAGTGAAGAGGTTCTCACAGATACGCAGTATTTT. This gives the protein CAISEEVLTDTQYF.

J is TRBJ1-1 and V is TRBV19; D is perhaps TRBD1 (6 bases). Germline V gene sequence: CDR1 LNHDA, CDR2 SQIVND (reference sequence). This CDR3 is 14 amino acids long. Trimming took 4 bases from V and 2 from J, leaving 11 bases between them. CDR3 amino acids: CASSTRDTNTEAFF. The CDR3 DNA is TGTGCCAGTAGTACCCGGGACACTAACACTGAAGCTTTCTTT.

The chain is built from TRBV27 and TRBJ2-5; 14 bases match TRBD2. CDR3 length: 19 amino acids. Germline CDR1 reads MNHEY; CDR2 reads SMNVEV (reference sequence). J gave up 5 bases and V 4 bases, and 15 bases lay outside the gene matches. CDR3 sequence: CASSSLTSGRAVRRETQYF. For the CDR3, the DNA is TGTGCCAGCAGTTCACTGACTAGCGGGAGGGCCGTTAGGAGGGAGACCCAGTACTTC.

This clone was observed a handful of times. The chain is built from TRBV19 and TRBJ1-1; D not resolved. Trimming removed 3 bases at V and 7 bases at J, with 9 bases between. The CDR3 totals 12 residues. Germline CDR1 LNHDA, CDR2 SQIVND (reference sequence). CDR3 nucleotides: TGTGCCAGTAGTATCCGGGCGGGTGAAGCTTTCTTT. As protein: CASSIRAGEAFF.

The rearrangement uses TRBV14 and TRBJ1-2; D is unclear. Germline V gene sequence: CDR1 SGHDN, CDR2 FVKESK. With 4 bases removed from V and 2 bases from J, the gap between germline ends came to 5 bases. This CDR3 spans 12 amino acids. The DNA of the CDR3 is TGTGCCAGCAGCCCCGGGAACTATGGCTACACCTTC. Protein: CASSPGNYGYTF.